This T cell receptor (beta chain) was captured by sequencing in a study of cytomegalovirus exposure and HLA in healthy donors. Study-level points and caveats: It was reported in a later analysis that an Asian-associated ancestry cluster showed fewer N-insertions than the approximately 670-donor mean. CMV serostatus was the sole immune exposure information available. It was in a later analysis that TCR association rates were seen to vary by HLA locus, highest for DRB1 and lowest for HLA-C.

The CDR3 is 15 residues long. Trimming removed 0 bases from V and 0 bases from J, with 8 bases in between. Germline values: CDR1 MNHEY, CDR2 SVGAGI. The primer mix had 60 Vbeta and 13 Jbeta primers. Assay used: immunoSEQ multiplex PCR; TCRdb lists only in-frame clones, some missing. The sample lists approximately 150,000 clones; about 80% were seen once. Concerning this clone: The antigen is undetermined.

The rearrangement links TRBV6-5 to TRBJ2-5; D might be TRBD2 (6 bases). Specimen: PBMCs. This receptor was identified in a woman aged 45 to 65 in good health and CMV-seronegative. DNA for the CDR3: TGTGCCAGCAGTTACTCGCCGGGAGACCAAGAGACCCAGTACTTC. As protein: CASSYSPGDQETQYF.